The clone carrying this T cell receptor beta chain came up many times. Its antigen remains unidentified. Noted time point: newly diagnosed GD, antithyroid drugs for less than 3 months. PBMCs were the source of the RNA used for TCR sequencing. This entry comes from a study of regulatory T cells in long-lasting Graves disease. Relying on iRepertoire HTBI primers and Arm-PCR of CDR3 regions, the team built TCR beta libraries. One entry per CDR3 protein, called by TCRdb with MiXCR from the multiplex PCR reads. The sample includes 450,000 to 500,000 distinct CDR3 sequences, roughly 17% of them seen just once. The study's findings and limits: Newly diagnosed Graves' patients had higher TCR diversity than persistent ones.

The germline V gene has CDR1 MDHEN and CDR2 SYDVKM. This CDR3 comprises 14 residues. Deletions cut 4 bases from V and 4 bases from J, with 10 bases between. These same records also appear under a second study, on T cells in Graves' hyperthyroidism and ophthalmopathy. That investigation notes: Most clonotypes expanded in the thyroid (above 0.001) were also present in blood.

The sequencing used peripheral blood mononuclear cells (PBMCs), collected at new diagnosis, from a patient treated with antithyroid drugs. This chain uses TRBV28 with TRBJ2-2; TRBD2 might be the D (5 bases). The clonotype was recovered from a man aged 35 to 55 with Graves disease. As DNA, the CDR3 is TGTGCCAGCAGTTCGCCCAGCGGCACCGGGGAGCTGTTTTTT. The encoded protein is CASSSPSGTGELFF.